The rows below give T cell receptor beta chains drawn from one sample of a study of PD-L1 blockade in urothelial cancer. Sequencing was performed with immunoSEQ multiplex PCR; in TCRdb, only in-frame clones are kept and a portion is missing. The sample contains tens of thousands of clones, 65% to 85% of which appear only once. The sample was PBMCs, taken around atezolizumab (anti-PD-L1) treatment. The receptors originated from a man between 60 and 75 years old with urothelial cancer. Each CDR3 is given with its conserved first and last residue. D genes are given only for firm matches. For some rows the clone size is stated as once, few or many, or as a class when expanded; others skip it.

v_call	d_call	j_call	clone_size	cdr3_aa	cdr3_nt
TRBV6-5	NA	TRBJ1-6	NA	CASSYSTQGGSPLHF	TGTGCCAGCAGTTACTCGACACAGGGCGGTTCACCCCTCCACTTT
TRBV27	TRBD1	TRBJ2-7	NA	CASRAGQGYPYEQYF	TGTGCCAGCAGGGCGGGACAGGGGTACCCCTACGAGCAGTACTTC
TRBV11-2	TRBD2	TRBJ2-3	NA	CASSLRLAGGTDTQYF	TGTGCCAGCAGCTTAAGGCTAGCGGGAGGCACAGATACGCAGTATTTT
TRBV6-6	NA	TRBJ1-1	NA	CASSLLRGHEAFF	TGTGCCAGCAGCCTCCTTAGAGGTCATGAAGCTTTCTTT
TRBV4-1	NA	TRBJ2-1	NA	CASSQENGPEQFF	TGCGCCAGCAGCCAAGAGAACGGTCCCGAGCAGTTCTTC
TRBV5-4	NA	TRBJ2-1	once	CASSSGLPSSYNEQFF	TGTGCCAGCAGCTCGGGACTTCCTTCGTCATACAATGAGCAGTTCTTC
TRBV6-5	NA	TRBJ1-4	few	CASSFLAGESEKLFF	TGTGCCAGCAGTTTCCTGGCAGGGGAAAGTGAAAAACTGTTTTTT
TRBV6-5	TRBD2	TRBJ2-7	NA	CASRLASGSSYEQYF	TGTGCCAGCAGGCTGGCTAGCGGGAGCTCTTACGAGCAGTACTTC
TRBV19	NA	TRBJ2-7	NA	CASSSPGATHAYEQYF	TGTGCCAGTAGTTCCCCTGGGGCTACCCACGCCTACGAGCAGTACTTC
TRBV6-1	NA	TRBJ1-2	NA	CASTLSGGTAYGYTF	TGTGCCAGCACCCTCTCGGGAGGGACGGCCTATGGCTACACCTTC
TRBV6-5	NA	TRBJ1-5	NA	CASSTDTDRSQPQHF	TGTGCCAGCAGCACGGACACGGATCGGAGTCAGCCCCAGCATTTT
TRBV5-1	TRBD1	TRBJ1-1	NA	CASRDGQGHTEAFF	TGCGCCAGCAGGGACGGACAGGGGCACACTGAAGCTTTCTTT
TRBV7-2	NA	TRBJ1-3	NA	CASSAGFYSGNTIYF	TGTGCCAGCAGCGCGGGATTCTACTCTGGAAACACCATATATTTT
TRBV7-2	TRBD1	TRBJ2-7	NA	CASSYRTGVDEQYF	TGTGCCAGCAGCTACCGGACAGGGGTCGACGAGCAGTACTTC
TRBV19	NA	TRBJ2-6	few	CASSRLAGANVLTF	TGTGCCAGTAGTAGACTAGCTGGGGCCAACGTCCTGACTTTC
TRBV7-3	NA	TRBJ2-5	NA	CASSWSGSHQETQYF	TGTGCCAGCAGCTGGAGTGGCAGCCACCAAGAGACCCAGTACTTC
TRBV29-1	TRBD1	TRBJ2-7	NA	CSVLKGQESYEQYF	TGCAGCGTCCTTAAGGGACAGGAAAGCTACGAGCAGTACTTC
TRBV9	NA	TRBJ1-3	NA	CASSQNGYSGNTIYF	TGTGCCAGCAGCCAGAACGGGTACTCTGGAAACACCATATATTTT
TRBV7-6	NA	TRBJ2-6	NA	CASSSSPEWAPGANVLTF	TGTGCCAGCAGCTCCTCGCCCGAGTGGGCTCCTGGGGCCAACGTCCTGACTTTC
TRBV10-3	TRBD2	TRBJ2-3	NA	CVISGGSGDTDTQYF	TGTGTCATCAGTGGTGGTAGCGGGGACACAGATACGCAGTATTTT
TRBV10-1	TRBD2	TRBJ2-2	NA	CASRAGGTGELFF	TGCGCCAGCAGAGCGGGGGGAACCGGGGAGCTGTTTTTT
TRBV5-1	NA	TRBJ2-5	NA	CASGTQGGETQYF	TGCGCCAGCGGCACCCAGGGAGGAGAGACCCAGTACTTC
TRBV4-3	NA	TRBJ2-3	NA	CASSQDKGRGTDTQYF	TGCGCCAGCAGCCAAGATAAGGGAAGGGGGACAGATACGCAGTATTTT
TRBV5-1	NA	TRBJ2-1	NA	CASSNGGGGLRNEQFF	TGCGCCAGCAGCAATGGAGGGGGGGGGCTGCGAAATGAGCAGTTCTTC
TRBV6-5	TRBD1	TRBJ2-2	NA	CATMDRGGTGELFF	TGTGCCACCATGGACAGGGGAGGAACCGGGGAGCTGTTTTTT
TRBV18	NA	TRBJ1-3	once	CASSRSYMTGTDSLGNTIYF	TGTGCCAGCTCACGCTCCTATATGACGGGGACTGACTCTCTGGGAAACACCATATATTTT
TRBV25-1	NA	TRBJ1-4	NA	CASSDYGQRLNEKLFF	TGTGCCAGCAGTGACTACGGACAGAGGTTAAATGAAAAACTGTTTTTT
TRBV18	TRBD1	TRBJ1-2	NA	CASSQQTGGGEDNYGYTF	TGTGCCAGCTCACAACAAACAGGGGGCGGAGAAGACAACTATGGCTACACCTTC
TRBV27	NA	TRBJ2-1	NA	CASSSPSFPGNEQFF	TGTGCCAGCAGTTCTCCTAGCTTCCCTGGGAATGAGCAGTTCTTC
TRBV2	NA	TRBJ2-2	NA	CASRGDTGELFF	TGTGCCAGCAGGGGCGACACCGGGGAGCTGTTTTTT
TRBV18	TRBD1	TRBJ1-5	NA	CASSQTGTGKNQPQHF	TGTGCCAGCTCACAAACCGGGACAGGAAAAAATCAGCCCCAGCATTTT
TRBV6-5	TRBD2	TRBJ2-4	NA	CASSYSTTGGQDIQYF	TGTGCCAGCAGTTACTCTACTACGGGGGGGCAGGACATTCAGTACTTC
TRBV27	NA	TRBJ1-5	NA	CASSFSNNQPQHF	TGTGCCAGCAGTTTTAGTAACAATCAGCCCCAGCATTTT
TRBV5-1	TRBD2	TRBJ2-7	NA	CASNPSGSSYEQYF	TGCGCCAGCAACCCTAGCGGGAGCTCCTACGAGCAGTACTTC
TRBV7-2	TRBD1	TRBJ1-3	NA	CASSRDRTVSGNTIYF	TGTGCCAGCAGCCGGGACAGGACGGTCTCTGGAAACACCATATATTTT
TRBV18	NA	TRBJ1-1	few	CASSPTGQLNTEAFF	TGTGCCAGCTCACCCACAGGACAGCTGAACACTGAAGCTTTCTTT
TRBV5-6	TRBD2	TRBJ2-3	NA	CASSFRRLASGDTQYF	TGTGCCAGCAGCTTCCGGCGACTAGCGTCAGGAGATACGCAGTATTTT
TRBV12-5	NA	TRBJ2-7	once	CASGSYYEQYF	TGTGCTAGTGGTTCCTACTACGAGCAGTACTTC
TRBV19	NA	TRBJ1-2	NA	CASSIGERRLYGYTF	TGTGCCAGTAGTATAGGTGAACGGCGACTCTATGGCTACACCTTC
TRBV19	NA	TRBJ2-5	once	CASKGQGPGGTQYF	TGTGCCAGTAAGGGGCAGGGGCCGGGGGGGACCCAGTACTTC